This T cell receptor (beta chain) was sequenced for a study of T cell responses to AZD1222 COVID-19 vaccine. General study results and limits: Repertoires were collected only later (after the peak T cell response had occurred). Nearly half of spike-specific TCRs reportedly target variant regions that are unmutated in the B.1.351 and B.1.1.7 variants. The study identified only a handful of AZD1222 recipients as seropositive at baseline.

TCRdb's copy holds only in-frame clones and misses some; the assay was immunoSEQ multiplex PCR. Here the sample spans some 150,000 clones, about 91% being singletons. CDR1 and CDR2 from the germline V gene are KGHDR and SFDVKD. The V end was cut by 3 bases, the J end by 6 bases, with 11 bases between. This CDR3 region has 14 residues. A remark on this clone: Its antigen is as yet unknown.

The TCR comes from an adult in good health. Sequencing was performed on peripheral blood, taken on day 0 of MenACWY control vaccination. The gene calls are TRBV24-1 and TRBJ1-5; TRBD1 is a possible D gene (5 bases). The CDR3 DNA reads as TGTGCCACCAGTGATCTGACAGCGGCTCAGCCCCAGCATTTT. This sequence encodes CATSDLTAAQPQHF.